This T cell receptor beta chain was retrieved from a study of CD8 T cells in Susac syndrome (dated by TCRdb to the late 2010s). In terms of the full investigation: Whether CD8+ T cell activation and differentiation in Susac syndrome was antigen driven was tested using repertoire sequencing. Results and caveats for the whole study, not just this receptor: The number of individuals in the TCR sequencing and HLA analysis was acknowledged as relatively small.

RNA was extracted using the RNeasy kit, and about 0.5 to 1 ug of the RNA was reverse transcribed with random hexamers. The immunoSEQ multiplex PCR assay, which covers 54 Vbeta and 13 Jbeta segments, was used to amplify TCR beta CDR3 regions. Bias from PCR amplification was corrected by using a synthetic template baseline for primer optimization and for computational correction. The study's own analysis went as follows. Reads were assigned to V, D and J genes according to IMGT and analyzed in immunoSEQ Analyzer, with only productive sequences retained. Clonality was calculated as one minus the Shannon entropy normalized by log2 of the number of productive unique sequences. For each patient and control, public and private clones were evaluated within the 100 most prevalent clones. Clones were defined as Susac-specific if absent from the healthy and MS cohorts, from roughly 1,100 published viral clones and from other ImmuneACCESS disease sequences. TCRdb cleaned the public reads at Q25 with fastp, built clones with MiXCR and kept in-frame beta chains. For every CDR3 protein sequence, its rows merge into one entry that carries the most common genes and DNA. TCRdb, rather than the study authors, made the V and J calls. The sample contains more than 150,000 distinct CDR3 sequences, just under 95% of them found a single time. 0.13% to 0.15% of the sample comes from the top ten.

Measured from the cysteine to the phenylalanine, the CDR3 is 14 residues long. Only the CDR3 part of the read is kept: 42 bases, read in frame from the first base. Trimming removed 6 bases from V and 4 bases from J, leaving 13 bases between the germline ends. About this clonotype itself: Its binding antigen is unknown. It has no much larger one-base neighbor in the sample; base qualities were not kept.

Peripheral blood CD8+ and CD4+ T cells from healthy donors, Susac syndrome patients and multiple sclerosis patients were profiled by high-throughput TCR beta sequencing. The healthy donors served as controls matched for age and sex. CD8+ TEMRA cells were enriched by FACS, while bulk CD8+ and CD4+ T cells were purified by magnetic negative isolation. Blood was drawn into EDTA tubes, processed within 24 hours, and PBMCs were isolated by density gradient centrifugation. PBMCs intended for TCR sequencing were frozen in liquid nitrogen and were later thawed in a 37 degrees C water bath. The sorted or isolated CD4+, CD8+ and CD8+ TEMRA cells had a purity of 90% or higher.

The rearranged segments are TRBV12-3 or TRBV12-4 and TRBJ2-1; the D gene may be TRBD1 or TRBD2, since each aligns over 6 bases. Sequencing was performed on CD4+ T cells from PBMCs. The source of this sequence is a human donor in good health. The nucleotide sequence reads TGTGCCAGCAGCGCGGGACACCTTTACAATGAGCAGTTCTTC. Its amino acids are CASSAGHLYNEQFF.